The present T cell receptor (beta chain) was sequenced within a study of CD8 T cells in Susac syndrome. Reverse transcription of 0.5 to 1 ug RNA was performed with random hexamers. The TCR beta CDR3 was amplified by immunoSEQ multiplex PCR across 54 Vbeta, 13 Jbeta. TCRdb re-called the immunoSEQ multiplex PCR reads with MiXCR, one entry per CDR3 protein. The sample shows some 300,000 distinct CDR3 sequences, roughly 85% of them seen only once. CDR1 ENHRY and CDR2 SYGVKD come from the germline V gene. Deletions cut 3 bases from V and 7 bases from J, with 15 bases between. The CDR3 totals 15 residues. General study findings and limits: By the study's own acknowledgment, its TCR sequencing and HLA analysis included relatively few individuals.

Purification of the CD8+ and CD4+ T cells relied on negative isolation, and TEMRA cells underwent FACS enrichment. Only a few counts were recorded for this clonotype. What it binds is not known. Sequences were obtained from CD8+ T cells from PBMCs. The J gene is TRBJ1-4, the V gene TRBV10-3; no firm D call. This receptor was obtained from a human donor with multiple sclerosis. DNA of the CDR3: TGTGCCATCAGTGATAGTCCCTCCGAGGTTGAAAAACTGTTTTTT. Encoded protein: CAISDSPSEVEKLFF.